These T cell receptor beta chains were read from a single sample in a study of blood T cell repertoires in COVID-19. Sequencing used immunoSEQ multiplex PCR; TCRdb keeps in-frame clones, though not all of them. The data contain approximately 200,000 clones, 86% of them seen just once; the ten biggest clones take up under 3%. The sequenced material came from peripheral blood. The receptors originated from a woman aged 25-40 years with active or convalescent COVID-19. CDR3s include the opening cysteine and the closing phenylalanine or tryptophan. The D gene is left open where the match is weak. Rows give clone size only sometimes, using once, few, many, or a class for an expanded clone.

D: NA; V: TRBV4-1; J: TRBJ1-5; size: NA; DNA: TGCGCCAGCAGCCCATACTCAGGGGCTTTAGGGTTTAATCAGCCCCAGCATTTT; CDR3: CASSPYSGALGFNQPQHF
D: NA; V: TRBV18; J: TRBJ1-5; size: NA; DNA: TGTGCCAGCTCACCCGGGATAGATAGCAATCAGCCCCAGCATTTT; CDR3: CASSPGIDSNQPQHF
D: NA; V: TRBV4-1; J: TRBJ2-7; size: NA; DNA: TGCGCCAGCAGCCTAGACAAAATCTCCTACGAGCAGTACTTC; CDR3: CASSLDKISYEQYF
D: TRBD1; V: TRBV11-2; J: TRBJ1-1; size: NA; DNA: TGTGCCAGCAGCTTAGCGACAGGGGGTCGGGCTTTCTTT; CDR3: CASSLATGGRAFF
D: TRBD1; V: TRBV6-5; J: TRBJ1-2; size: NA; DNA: TGTGCCAGCAGTTACGGGACAGGGAATGGCTACACCTTC; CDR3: CASSYGTGNGYTF
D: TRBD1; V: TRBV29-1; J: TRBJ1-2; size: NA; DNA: TGCAGCGTTGCAGGGCAGGGGGCGGGAGGCTACACCTTC; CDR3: CSVAGQGAGGYTF
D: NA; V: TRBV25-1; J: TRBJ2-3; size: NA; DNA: TGTGCCCCAGCGGCGGATCTAGATACGCAGTATTTT; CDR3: CAPAADLDTQYF
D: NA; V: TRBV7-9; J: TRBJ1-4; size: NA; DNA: TGTGCCAGCAGCCCCAGGAGGAGTGAAAAACTGTTTTTT; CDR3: CASSPRRSEKLFF
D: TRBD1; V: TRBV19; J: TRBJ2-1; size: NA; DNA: TGTGCCAGTAGTTCGACAGGGTACAATGAGCAGTTCTTC; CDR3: CASSSTGYNEQFF
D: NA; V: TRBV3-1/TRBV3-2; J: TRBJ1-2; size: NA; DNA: TGTGCCAGCAGCCGGGGGACTGACTTTGGCTACACCTTC; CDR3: CASSRGTDFGYTF
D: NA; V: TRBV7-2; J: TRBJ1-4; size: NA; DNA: TGTGCCAGCAGCTTAGGGGACTCAACTAATGAAAAACTGTTTTTT; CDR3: CASSLGDSTNEKLFF
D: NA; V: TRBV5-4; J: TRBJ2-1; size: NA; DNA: TGTGCCAGCAGCCCCGGCCTGGAGTACAATGAGCAGTTCTTC; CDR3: CASSPGLEYNEQFF
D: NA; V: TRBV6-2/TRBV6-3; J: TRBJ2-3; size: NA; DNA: TGTGCCAGCAGTTCTGGAGGGGAACCAGATACGCAGTATTTT; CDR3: CASSSGGEPDTQYF
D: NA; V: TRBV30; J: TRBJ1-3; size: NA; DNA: TGTGCCTGGAGCCCCTTTGGGCGCTCTGGAAACACCATATATTTT; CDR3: CAWSPFGRSGNTIYF
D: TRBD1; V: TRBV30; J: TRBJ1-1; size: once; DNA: TGTGCCTGGAGTGTACAGGGGGCTAACTGGAACACTGAAGCTTTCTTT; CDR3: CAWSVQGANWNTEAFF
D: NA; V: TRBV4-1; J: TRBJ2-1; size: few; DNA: TGCGCCAGCAGCCAAGGCGGAAGGTTCGACAATGAGCAGTTCTTC; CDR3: CASSQGGRFDNEQFF
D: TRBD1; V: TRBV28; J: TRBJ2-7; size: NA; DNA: TGTGCCAGCAACCAAAGGACAGGTTCCTACGAGCAGTACTTC; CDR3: CASNQRTGSYEQYF
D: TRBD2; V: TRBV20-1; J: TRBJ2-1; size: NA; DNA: TGCACCGTGGCGGGAGACAATGAGCAGTTCTTC; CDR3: CTVAGDNEQFF
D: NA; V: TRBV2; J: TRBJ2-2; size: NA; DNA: TGTGCCAGCAGTATACAGGAGCTGTTTTTT; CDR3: CASSIQELFF
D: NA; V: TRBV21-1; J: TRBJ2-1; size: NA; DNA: TGTGCCAAAGCCGCTGACTCCTACAATGAGCAGTTCTTC; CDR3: CAKAADSYNEQFF
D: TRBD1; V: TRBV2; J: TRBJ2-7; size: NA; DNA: TGTGCCAGCAGGGACAGGGGTACGTACGAGCAGTACTTC; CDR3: CASRDRGTYEQYF
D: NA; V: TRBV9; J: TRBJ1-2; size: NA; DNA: TGTGCCAGCAGCGTAGCTCTGACAGCCACTGGGGGCTACACCTTC; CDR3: CASSVALTATGGYTF
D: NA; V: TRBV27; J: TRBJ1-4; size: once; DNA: TGTGCCAGCAGTTTAAGTAGGAAGGGGCTTGATGAAAAACTGTTTTTT; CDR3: CASSLSRKGLDEKLFF
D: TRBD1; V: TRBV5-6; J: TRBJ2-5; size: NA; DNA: TGTGCCAGCAGCTTGTTGGTGACAGGGGAGACCCAGTACTTC; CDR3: CASSLLVTGETQYF
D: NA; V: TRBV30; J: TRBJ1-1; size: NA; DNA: TGTGCCTGGAGTGCGGGGGTCATGAACACTGAAGCTTTCTTT; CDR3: CAWSAGVMNTEAFF
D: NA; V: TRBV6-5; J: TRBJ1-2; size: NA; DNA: TGTGCCAGCACCGTCAGGGGCGGAAGTAACTATGGCTACACCTTC; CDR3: CASTVRGGSNYGYTF
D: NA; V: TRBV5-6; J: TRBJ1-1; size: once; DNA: TGTGCCAGCAGCTCAAACCAGGGAATGAACACTGAAGCTTTCTTT; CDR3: CASSSNQGMNTEAFF
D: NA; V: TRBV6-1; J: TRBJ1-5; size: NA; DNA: TGTGCCAGCAGTGATCTATCAGGGAGCAATCAGCCCCAGCATTTT; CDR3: CASSDLSGSNQPQHF
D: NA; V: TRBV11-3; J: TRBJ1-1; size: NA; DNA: TGTGCCAGCAGCTTAGTCGGATGGGGGGTGAACACTGAAGCTTTCTTT; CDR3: CASSLVGWGVNTEAFF
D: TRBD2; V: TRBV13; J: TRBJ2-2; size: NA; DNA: TGTGCCAGCAGCCCTAACCTAGCGGGAGTTAACACCGGGGAGCTGTTTTTT; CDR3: CASSPNLAGVNTGELFF
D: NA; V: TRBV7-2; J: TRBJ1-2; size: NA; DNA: TGTGCCAGCAGCTTCGACGGGTATGGCTACACCTTC; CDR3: CASSFDGYGYTF
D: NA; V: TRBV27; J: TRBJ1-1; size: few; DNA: TGTGCCAGCAGTTTAAGCGGGATATTGAACACTGAAGCTTTCTTT; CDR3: CASSLSGILNTEAFF
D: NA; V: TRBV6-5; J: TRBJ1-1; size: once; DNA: TGTGCCAGCAGTTACTCGATGGGGAGTACTGAAGCTTTCTTT; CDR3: CASSYSMGSTEAFF
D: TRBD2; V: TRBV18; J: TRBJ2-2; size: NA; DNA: TGTGCCAGCTCAGCACTAGCGTCGAACACCGGGGAGCTGTTTTTT; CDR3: CASSALASNTGELFF
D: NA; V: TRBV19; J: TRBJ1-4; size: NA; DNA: TGTGCCAGTAGTATTATGTTGGACATCCTTAATGAAAAACTGTTTTTT; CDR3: CASSIMLDILNEKLFF
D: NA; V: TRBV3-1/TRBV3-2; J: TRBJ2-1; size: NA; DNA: TGTGCCAGCAGCCAGGGGGGACTCGAGGGGAATGAGCAGTTCTTC; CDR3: CASSQGGLEGNEQFF
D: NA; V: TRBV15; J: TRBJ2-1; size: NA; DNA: TGTGCCACCAGCAGAGACCTAGCGAACTCCTACAATGAGCAGTTCTTC; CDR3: CATSRDLANSYNEQFF
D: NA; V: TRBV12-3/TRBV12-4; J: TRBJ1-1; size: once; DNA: TGTGCCAGCAGTTTACCCGGGGAAGCTTTCTTT; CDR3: CASSLPGEAFF
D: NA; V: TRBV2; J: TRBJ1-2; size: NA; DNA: TGTGCCAGCAGGGACAATAACTATGGCTACACCTTC; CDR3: CASRDNNYGYTF